This TCR beta chain was identified in a study of tumor-infiltrating lymphocytes in oesophageal squamous cell carcinoma. Germline CDR1 reads SGHAT; CDR2 reads FQNNGV. V was clipped by 4 bases and J by 11 bases, with 23 bases between them. The CDR3 has 15 residues. TCRdb re-analysed the PCR reads in MiXCR, keeping a single row per CDR3 protein. The sample lists over 10,000 distinct CDR3 sequences, approximately 52% occurring once. This clonotype was detected many times. With a much larger clone just one base away, this may be a read error. The sample comprised esophageal tumor tissue. The clonotype comes from a female donor with esophageal squamous cell carcinoma. The rearrangement joins TRBV11-2 to TRBJ2-5; D not certain. The CDR3 sequence is CASSSIGIKYNEQYF. The DNA of the CDR3 is TGTGCCAGCAGCTCCATTGGGATAAAGTACAATGAGCAGTACTTC.